The clone carrying this T cell receptor (beta chain) was recorded at least ten times. Antigen specificity is unknown. These data are taken from a study of prognosis after radiotherapy for stage I lung cancer. Across the study: The patient group consisted of 13 men and about 6 women whose ages spanned about 50 to 84, median about 70 years. The study delivered radiotherapy as SBRT in 3 to 5 fractions, with a biologically effective dose of at least 100 Gy. No patient was treated with concurrent therapy while undergoing stereotactic body radiotherapy. Notes on the study in general: Any tumor specificity that the expanded TCR clones may have had was not determined.

V dropped 0 bases and J dropped 3; count of bases not matched to a gene: 5. Germline V gives CDR1 DFQATT, CDR2 SNEGSKA (reference sequence). CDR3 length: 15 residues. By two-round multiplex PCR, the TCR beta CDR3 was amplified from genomic DNA. With primers specific to each TRBV and TRBJ gene, the first-round PCR was performed. From the multiplex PCR reads, TCRdb called clonotypes with MiXCR, one entry per CDR3 protein. This table holds fewer than 25,000 distinct CDR3 sequences, about 40% found once. The sequence was obtained from a donor aged 50 or older with non-small cell lung cancer. Sequenced here: PBMCs, sampled before or after stereotactic body radiation therapy (not recorded which). The rearrangement links TRBV20-1 to TRBJ2-5; 9 positions match TRBD2. The CDR3 coding sequence is TGCAGTGCTAGAGAACTCCGACTAGCGGAAGAGACCCAGTACTTC. Translating gives CSARELRLAEETQYF.